One and the same sample provided the 10 T cell receptor beta chains below, sequenced in a study of shared clonotypes between healthy human individuals. Produced via immunoSEQ multiplex PCR; TCRdb's table is partial and in-frame only. This table holds around 1.1 million clones, 77% found once. What was sequenced was memory CD4+ T cells from PBMCs. The sample's subset: CD45RA-negative fraction. Receptor source: a man aged 18 to 29 in good health. Some clones in this sample may be carry-over from other donors' samples.

The rearrangement joins TRBV28 to TRBJ1-5; 8 positions agree with TRBD1. The germline V gene encodes CDR1 MDHEN and CDR2 SYDVKM. The CDR3 length is 20 residues. V lost 2 bases, J lost 3 bases, and 18 bases stayed unmatched. The CDR3 DNA reads TGTGCCAGCAGTTTACAATATTCCGGGACAGGTGGTTTTAACAATCAGCCCCAGCATTTT. Its protein is CASSLQYSGTGGFNNQPQHF.

The V and J genes are TRBV2 and TRBJ1-2; the D is unclear. V lost 6 bases, J lost 4 bases, and 15 bases lay in between. CDR1 and CDR2 (germline): SNHLY, FYNNEI. This CDR3 has 14 residues. This CDR3 reads CASRPVVLVYGYTF. The CDR3 region has the DNA TGTGCCAGCAGGCCCGTGGTACTAGTCTATGGCTACACCTTC.

This clone was counted ten times or more. The chain is built from TRBV2 and TRBJ1-1; no firm D call. V lost 5 bases to trimming and J lost 4 bases, with 11 bases between them. The CDR3 loop spans 13 amino acids. In germline, CDR1 is SNHLY, CDR2 FYNNEI. Written as DNA, the CDR3 is TGTGCCAGCAGTAAGAGCCGGGCCACTGAAGCTTTCTTT. It codes for CASSKSRATEAFF. The full variable domain, completed using reference TRBV2 and TRBJ1-1, is EPEVTQTPSHQVTQMGQEVILRCVPISNHLYFYWYRQILGQKVEFLVSFYNNEISEKSEIFDDQFSVERPDGSNFTLKIRSTKLEDSAMYFCASSKSRATEAFFGQGTRLTVV.

The chain carries TRBV4-3 and TRBJ2-7; D uncertain. The V gene's germline CDR1 is LGHNA and CDR2 YSLEER. CDR3 length: 14 amino acids. V was clipped by 0 bases and J by 3 bases, with 9 bases between them. CDR3 nucleotides: TGCGCCAGCAGCCAAGAGCAGGAATACTACGAGCAGTACTTC. The encoded protein is CASSQEQEYYEQYF.

DNA of the CDR3: TGTGCCAGCAGCTTTACAGGGGTGGATACGCAGTATTTT. It yields the protein CASSFTGVDTQYF. The J gene is TRBJ2-3, the V gene TRBV5-6, with TRBD1 matching 7 bases. With 2 bases clipped from V and 6 bases from J, the junction kept 3 bases outside the gene matches. This CDR3 comprises 13 residues. Per germline, CDR1 SGHDT and CDR2 YYEEEE.

A note on this clone: The identical CDR3 is also encoded by other nucleotide sequences in the sample. The J gene is TRBJ2-7, the V gene TRBV5-1; the D is unclear. With 5 bases removed from V and 3 bases from J, the gap between germline ends came to 9 bases. The V gene's germline CDR1 is SGHRS and CDR2 YFSETQ. The CDR3 is 12 residues long. This CDR3 reads CASSSDSYEQYF. CDR3 in DNA: TGCGCCAGCAGTTCAGATAGCTACGAGCAGTACTTC.

Comment on this clone: This sequence may be a read error, since a much larger clone differs from it by one base. This chain uses TRBV7-2 with TRBJ2-3; D unresolved. The germline V and J ends were trimmed by 2 bases and 5 bases, with 2 bases remaining between them. The germline gives CDR1 SGHTA, CDR2 FQGNSA. The CDR3 runs 11 residues. CDR3 amino acids: CASSLQDTQYF. DNA of the CDR3: TGTGCCAGCAGCTTACAAGATACGCAGTATTTT.

The V and J genes are TRBV6-5 and TRBJ1-2, with D tentatively TRBD1 (6 bases). The CDR3 covers 15 residues. V dropped 5 bases and J dropped 7 bases, with 20 bases sitting between them. CDR1 and CDR2 from the germline V gene are MNHEY and SVGAGI. This CDR3 reads CASSPSRQGFFGYTF. CDR3 in DNA: TGTGCCAGCAGTCCCAGTCGGCAGGGGTTTTTTGGCTACACCTTC.

The chain links TRBV30 to TRBJ1-1; D unclear. Between the trimmed V and J ends, which lost 0 bases and 7 bases, there was a span of 12 bases. Germline V gives CDR1 GTSNPN, CDR2 SVGIG (reference sequence). CDR3 length equals 13 residues. CDR3 loop: CAWSVGKGIEAFF. In nucleotides, the CDR3 is TGTGCCTGGAGTGTAGGGAAAGGGATTGAAGCTTTCTTT.

The CDR3 DNA reads as TGTGCCAGCAGTTTTTTCCCTCGCCGGGACAGAGAAGCTTTCTTT. Translated, it gives CASSFFPRRDREAFF. This chain uses TRBV28 with TRBJ1-1, with 7 bases fitting TRBD1. Losses at the gene ends were 3 bases for V and 8 bases for J; bases not matched to a gene: 12. This CDR3 is 15 amino acids long. Germline V gene sequence: CDR1 MDHEN, CDR2 SYDVKM.